This T cell receptor (beta chain) was recorded in a study of Graves' ophthalmopathy and Graves' hyperthyroidism. The study's findings and limits: Most expanded thyroid clonotypes above 0.001 frequency also appeared in blood. In predicting ophthalmopathy progression, the model reached 70.59% sensitivity and roughly 74% specificity.

Reliance was placed on clinical symptoms, serum thyroxine, TRAb, thyroid ultrasound and orbital computed tomography for diagnosis. RNA served as the template for amplifying TCR beta CDR3 regions. The authors performed first-round RT-PCR with HTBI primers and then a second-round multiplex PCR. TCRdb ran MiXCR on the multiplex PCR reads and lists one entry per CDR3 protein. The sample consists of about 58,000 distinct CDR3 sequences, roughly 47% of them appearing once. About this clonotype itself: Its antigen is as yet unknown.

In germline, CDR1 is SNHLY, CDR2 FYNNEI. V lost 4 bases and J 2 bases, leaving 15 bases between the germline ends. The CDR3 contains 15 residues. This chain uses TRBV2 with TRBJ2-7, with D perhaps assigned TRBD1 or TRBD2 (5 bases each). Material: peripheral blood. The TCR originated in an adult woman with Graves' ophthalmopathy. Written as DNA, the CDR3 is TGTGCCAGCAGTGCGAGGGGTGATGGGACCTACGAGCAGTACTTC. It specifies CASSARGDGTYEQYF.